The entry below gives a single T cell receptor beta chain sequence along with its context. What it recognizes is unknown. Germline assignment: CDR1 SNHLY and CDR2 FYNNEI. V was pared by 0 bases and J by 4 bases, with 13 bases between. The CDR3 is made up of 15 amino acids. The sample comes from a study of OX40 agonist ivuxolimab in advanced cancers. Findings and limits, study-wide: CD8+ T cells averaged more expanded clones than CD4+.

Data came from immunoSEQ multiplex PCR; TCRdb stores just in-frame clones and leaves some out. The sample lists under 90,000 clones, about 88% occurring once. Sampling of blood occurred at baseline, cycle 4 day 1, and cycle 7 day 1. The source of this sequence is an adult with an advanced solid tumor such as melanoma, head and neck, liver or kidney cancer. The J gene is TRBJ2-7, the V gene TRBV2; no firm D call. The source material was CD4+ or CD8+ T cells sorted from blood, sampled in a trial of the OX40 agonist ivuxolimab. CDR3 DNA sequence: TGTGCCAGCAGTGAAGCACCATACCCCCAATACGAGCAGTACTTC. It yields the protein CASSEAPYPQYEQYF.